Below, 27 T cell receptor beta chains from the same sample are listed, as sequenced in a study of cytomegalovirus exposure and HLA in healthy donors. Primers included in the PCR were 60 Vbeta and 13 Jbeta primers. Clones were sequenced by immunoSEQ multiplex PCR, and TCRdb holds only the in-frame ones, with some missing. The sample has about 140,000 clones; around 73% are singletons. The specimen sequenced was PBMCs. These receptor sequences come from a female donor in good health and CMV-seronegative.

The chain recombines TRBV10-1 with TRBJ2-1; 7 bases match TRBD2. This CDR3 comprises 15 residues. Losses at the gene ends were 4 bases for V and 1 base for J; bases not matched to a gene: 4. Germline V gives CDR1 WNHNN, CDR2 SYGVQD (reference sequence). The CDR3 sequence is CASSAAGVSYNEQFF. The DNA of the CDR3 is TGCGCCAGCAGTGCCGCGGGAGTATCCTACAATGAGCAGTTCTTC.

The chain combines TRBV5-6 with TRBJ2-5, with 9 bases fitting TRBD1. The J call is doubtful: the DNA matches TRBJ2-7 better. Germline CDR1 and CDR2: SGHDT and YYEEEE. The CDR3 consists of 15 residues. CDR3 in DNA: TGTGCCAGCAGCTCCCGGGACAGGGTTGGCGACGAGCAGTACTTC. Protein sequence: CASSSRDRVGDEQYF.

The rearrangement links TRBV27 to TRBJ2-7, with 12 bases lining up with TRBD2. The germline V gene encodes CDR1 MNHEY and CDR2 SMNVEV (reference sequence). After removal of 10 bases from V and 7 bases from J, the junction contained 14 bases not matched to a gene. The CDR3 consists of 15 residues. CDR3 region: CATRPSGRASGEQYF. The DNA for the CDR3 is TGTGCCACCCGCCCTAGCGGGAGGGCCTCGGGGGAGCAGTACTTC.

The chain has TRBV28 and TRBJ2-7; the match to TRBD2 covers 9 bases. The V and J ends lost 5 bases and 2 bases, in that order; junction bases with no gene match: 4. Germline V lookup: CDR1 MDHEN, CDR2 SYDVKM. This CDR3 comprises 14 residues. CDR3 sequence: CASSPSGNPYEQYF. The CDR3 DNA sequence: TGTGCCAGCAGTCCTAGCGGGAACCCCTACGAGCAGTACTTC.

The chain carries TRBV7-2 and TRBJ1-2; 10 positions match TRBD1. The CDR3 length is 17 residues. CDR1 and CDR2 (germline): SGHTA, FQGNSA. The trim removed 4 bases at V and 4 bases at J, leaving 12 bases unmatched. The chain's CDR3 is CASSSAVRQGASYGYTF. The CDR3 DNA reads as TGTGCCAGCAGCTCCGCTGTAAGACAGGGGGCCTCCTATGGCTACACCTTC.

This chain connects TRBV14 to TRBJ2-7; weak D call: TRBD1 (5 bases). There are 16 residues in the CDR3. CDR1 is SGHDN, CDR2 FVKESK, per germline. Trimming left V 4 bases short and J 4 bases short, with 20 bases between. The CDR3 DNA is TGTGCCAGCAGCCTACAGGACGGCAGTCCTTTGTACGAGCAGTACTTC. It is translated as CASSLQDGSPLYEQYF. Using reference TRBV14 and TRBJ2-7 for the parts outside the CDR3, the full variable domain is EAGVTQFPSHSVIEKGQTVTLRCDPISGHDNLYWYRRVMGKEIKFLLHFVKESKQDESGMPNNRFLAERTGGTYSTLKVQPAELEDSGVYFCASSLQDGSPLYEQYFGPGTRLTVT.

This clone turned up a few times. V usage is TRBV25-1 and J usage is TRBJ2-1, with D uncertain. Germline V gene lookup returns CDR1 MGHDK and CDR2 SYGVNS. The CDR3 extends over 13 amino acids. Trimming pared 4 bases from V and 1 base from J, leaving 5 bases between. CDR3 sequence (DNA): TGTGCCAGCAGTGTCGGGTCCTACAATGAGCAGTTCTTC. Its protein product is CASSVGSYNEQFF.

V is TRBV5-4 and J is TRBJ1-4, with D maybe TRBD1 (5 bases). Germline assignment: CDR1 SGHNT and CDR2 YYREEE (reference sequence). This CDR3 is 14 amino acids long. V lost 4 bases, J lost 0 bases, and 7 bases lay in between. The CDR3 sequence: CASSVQATNEKLFF. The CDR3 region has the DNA TGTGCCAGCAGCGTACAGGCAACTAATGAAAAACTGTTTTTT.

The CDR3 sequence: CASSLDNPQTTEAFF. The DNA of the CDR3 is TGTGCCAGCAGTTTAGACAACCCACAAACCACTGAAGCTTTCTTT. This sequence joins TRBV28 and TRBJ1-1; D gene unclear. The germline V gene has CDR1 MDHEN and CDR2 SYDVKM. CDR3 length equals 15 residues. V lost 2 bases, J lost 4 bases, and 14 bases lay in between.

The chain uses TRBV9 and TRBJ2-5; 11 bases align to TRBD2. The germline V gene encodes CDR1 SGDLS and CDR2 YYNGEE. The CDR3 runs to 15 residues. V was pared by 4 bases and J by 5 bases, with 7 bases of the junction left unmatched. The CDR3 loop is CASSSGLAGGETQYF. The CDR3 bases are TGTGCCAGCAGCTCCGGACTAGCGGGTGGGGAGACCCAGTACTTC.

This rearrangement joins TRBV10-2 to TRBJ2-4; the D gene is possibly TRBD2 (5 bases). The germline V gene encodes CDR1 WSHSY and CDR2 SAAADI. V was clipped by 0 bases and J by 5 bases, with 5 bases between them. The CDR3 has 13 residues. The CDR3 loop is CASSESRENIQYF. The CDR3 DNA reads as TGCGCCAGCAGTGAGTCGCGGGAAAACATTCAGTACTTC.

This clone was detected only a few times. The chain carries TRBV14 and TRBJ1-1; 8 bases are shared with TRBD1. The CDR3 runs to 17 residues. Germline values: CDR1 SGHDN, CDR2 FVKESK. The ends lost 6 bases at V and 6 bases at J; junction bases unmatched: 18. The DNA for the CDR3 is TGTGCCAGCAGACGTCCAGGGGGCCAGCTAGAGAGGCCTGAAGCTTTCTTT. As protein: CASRRPGGQLERPEAFF.

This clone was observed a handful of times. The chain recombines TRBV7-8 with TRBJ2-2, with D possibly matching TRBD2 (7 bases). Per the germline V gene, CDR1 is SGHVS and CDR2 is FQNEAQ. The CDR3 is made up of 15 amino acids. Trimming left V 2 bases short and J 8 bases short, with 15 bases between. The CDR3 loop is CASSLRGGSSGELFF. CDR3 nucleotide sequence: TGTGCCAGCAGCTTAAGGGGGGGTTCTTCTGGGGAGCTGTTTTTT.

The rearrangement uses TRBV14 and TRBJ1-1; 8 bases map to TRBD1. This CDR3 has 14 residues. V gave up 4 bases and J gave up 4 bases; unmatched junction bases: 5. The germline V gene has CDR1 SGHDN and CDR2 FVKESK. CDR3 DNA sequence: TGTGCCAGCAGCCGTGACAGGGGCGGCACTGAAGCTTTCTTT. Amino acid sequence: CASSRDRGGTEAFF. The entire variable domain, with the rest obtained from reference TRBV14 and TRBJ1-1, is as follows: EAGVTQFPSHSVIEKGQTVTLRCDPISGHDNLYWYRRVMGKEIKFLLHFVKESKQDESGMPNNRFLAERTGGTYSTLKVQPAELEDSGVYFCASSRDRGGTEAFFGQGTRLTVV.

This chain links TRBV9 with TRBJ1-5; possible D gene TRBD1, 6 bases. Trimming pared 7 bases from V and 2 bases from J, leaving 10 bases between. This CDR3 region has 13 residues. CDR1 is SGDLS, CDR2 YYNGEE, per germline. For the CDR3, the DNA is TGTGCCAGCTCAGGGGACGGCAATCAGCCCCAGCATTTT. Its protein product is CASSGDGNQPQHF.

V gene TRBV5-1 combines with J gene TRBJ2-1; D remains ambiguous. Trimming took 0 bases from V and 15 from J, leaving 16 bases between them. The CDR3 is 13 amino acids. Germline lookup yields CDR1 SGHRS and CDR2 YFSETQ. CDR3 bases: TGCGCCAGCAGCTTGGCCGGTCCCGAGCAACGGTTCTTC. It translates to CASSLAGPEQRFF. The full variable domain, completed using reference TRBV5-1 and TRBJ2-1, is KAGVTQTPRYLIKTRGQQVTLSCSPISGHRSVSWYQQTPGQGLQFLFEYFSETQRNKGNFPGRFSGRQFSNSRSEMNVSTLELGDSALYLCASSLAGPEQRFFGPGTRLTVL.

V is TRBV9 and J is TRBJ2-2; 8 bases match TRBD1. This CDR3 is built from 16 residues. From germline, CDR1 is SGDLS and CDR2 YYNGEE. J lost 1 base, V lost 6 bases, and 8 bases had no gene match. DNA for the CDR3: TGTGCCAGCACCCCCGCCGGGACAGGGAACACCGGGGAGCTGTTTTTT. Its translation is CASTPAGTGNTGELFF.

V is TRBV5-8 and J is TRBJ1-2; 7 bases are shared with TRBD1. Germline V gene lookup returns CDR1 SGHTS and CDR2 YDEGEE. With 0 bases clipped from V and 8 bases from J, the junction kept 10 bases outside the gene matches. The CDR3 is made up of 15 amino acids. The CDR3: CASSLEGGQYFGYTF. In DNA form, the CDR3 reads TGTGCCAGCAGCTTGGAAGGGGGACAGTATTTCGGCTACACCTTC. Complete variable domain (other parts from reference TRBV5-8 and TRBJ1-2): EAGVTQSPTHLIKTRGQQATLRCSPISGHTSVYWYQQALGLGLQFLLWYDEGEERNRGNFPPRFSGRQFPNYSSELNVNALELEDSALYLCASSLEGGQYFGYTFGSGTRLTVV.

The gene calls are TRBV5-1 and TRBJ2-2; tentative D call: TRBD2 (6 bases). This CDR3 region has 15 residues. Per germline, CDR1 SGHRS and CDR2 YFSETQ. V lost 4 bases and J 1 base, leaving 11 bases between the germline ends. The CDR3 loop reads CASSGGTGNTGELFF. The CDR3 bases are TGCGCCAGCAGCGGGGGGACGGGGAACACCGGGGAGCTGTTTTTT.

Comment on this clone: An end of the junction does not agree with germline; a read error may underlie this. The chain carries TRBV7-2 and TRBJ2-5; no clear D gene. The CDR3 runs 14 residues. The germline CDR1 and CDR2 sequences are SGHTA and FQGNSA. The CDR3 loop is CASSLWAAQGTQYF. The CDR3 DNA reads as TGTGCCAGCAGCTTATGGGCAGCACAAGGGACCCAGTACTTC.

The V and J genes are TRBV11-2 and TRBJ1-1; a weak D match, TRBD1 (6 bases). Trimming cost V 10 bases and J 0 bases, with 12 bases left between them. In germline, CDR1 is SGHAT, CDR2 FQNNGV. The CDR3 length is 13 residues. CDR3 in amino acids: CATGGGMNTEAFF. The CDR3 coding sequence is TGTGCCACCGGCGGGGGCATGAACACTGAAGCTTTCTTT.

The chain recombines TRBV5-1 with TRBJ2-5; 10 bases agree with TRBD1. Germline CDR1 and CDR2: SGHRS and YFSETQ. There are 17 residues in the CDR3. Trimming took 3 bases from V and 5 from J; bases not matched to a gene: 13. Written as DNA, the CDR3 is TGCGCCAGCAGCTCCGGGCTCGACAGGGGGCATAGGGAGACCCAGTACTTC. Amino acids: CASSSGLDRGHRETQYF.

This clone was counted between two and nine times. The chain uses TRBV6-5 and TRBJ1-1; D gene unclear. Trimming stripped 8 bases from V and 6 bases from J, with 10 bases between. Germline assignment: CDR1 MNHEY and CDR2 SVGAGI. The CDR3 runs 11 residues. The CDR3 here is CASATGAEAFF. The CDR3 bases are TGTGCCAGCGCGACCGGGGCTGAAGCTTTCTTT.

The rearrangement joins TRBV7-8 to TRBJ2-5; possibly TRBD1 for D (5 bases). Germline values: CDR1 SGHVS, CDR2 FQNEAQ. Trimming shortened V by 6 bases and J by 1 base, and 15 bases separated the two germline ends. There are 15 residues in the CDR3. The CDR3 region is CASRIKGQVQETQYF. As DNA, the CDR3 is TGTGCCAGCAGAATAAAGGGGCAGGTCCAAGAGACCCAGTACTTC. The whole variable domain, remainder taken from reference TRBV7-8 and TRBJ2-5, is GAGVSQSPRYKVAKRGQDVALRCDPISGHVSLFWYQQALGQGPEFLTYFQNEAQLDKSGLPSDRFFAERPEGSVSTLKIQRTQQEDSAVYLCASRIKGQVQETQYFGPGTRLLVL.

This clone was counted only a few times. The CDR3 spells CASSETRGQGSSPLHF. The CDR3 DNA reads as TGTGCCAGCAGCGAGACACGGGGACAGGGAAGCTCACCCCTCCACTTT. The chain has TRBV2 and TRBJ1-6; 9 nucleotides align to TRBD1. J was trimmed by 10 bases and V by 6 bases; bases with no gene match: 13. This CDR3 comprises 16 residues. CDR1 and CDR2 from the germline V gene are SNHLY and FYNNEI.

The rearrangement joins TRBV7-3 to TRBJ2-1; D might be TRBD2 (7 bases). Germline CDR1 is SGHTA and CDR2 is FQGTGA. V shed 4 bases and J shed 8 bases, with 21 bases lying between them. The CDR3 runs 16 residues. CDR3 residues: CASSSRGAAAVDEQFF. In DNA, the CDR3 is TGTGCCAGCAGCTCTCGGGGGGCCGCGGCGGTGGATGAGCAGTTCTTC.

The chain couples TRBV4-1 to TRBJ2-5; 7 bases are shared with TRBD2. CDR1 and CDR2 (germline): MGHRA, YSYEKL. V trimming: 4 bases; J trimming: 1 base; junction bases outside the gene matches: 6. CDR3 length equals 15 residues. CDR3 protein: CASSPLAGVQETQYF. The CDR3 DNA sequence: TGCGCCAGCAGCCCATTGGCGGGGGTCCAAGAGACCCAGTACTTC.